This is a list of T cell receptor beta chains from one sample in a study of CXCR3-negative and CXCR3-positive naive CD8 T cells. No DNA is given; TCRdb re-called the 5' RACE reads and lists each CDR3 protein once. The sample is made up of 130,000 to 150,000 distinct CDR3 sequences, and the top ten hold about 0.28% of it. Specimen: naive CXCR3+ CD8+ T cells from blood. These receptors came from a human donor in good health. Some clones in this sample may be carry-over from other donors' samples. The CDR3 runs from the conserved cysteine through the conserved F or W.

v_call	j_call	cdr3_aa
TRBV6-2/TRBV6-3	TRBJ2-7	CASSLELAAGYEQYF
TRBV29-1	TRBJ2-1	CNVDRGINEQLF
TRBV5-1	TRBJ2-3	CASSSLGGGATDTQYF
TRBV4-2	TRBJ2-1	CASSPWTSVDEQFF
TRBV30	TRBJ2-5	CAWSVIGETQYF
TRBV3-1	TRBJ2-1	CASSPRGGSNNEQFF
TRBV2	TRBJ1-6	CASSEGGGSPLHF
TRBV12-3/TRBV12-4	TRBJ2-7	CASSLMGGGYSIEQYF
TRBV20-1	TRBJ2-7	CSARWSGGEQYF
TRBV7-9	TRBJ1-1	CASSLGMGQKNTEAFF
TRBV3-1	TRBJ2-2	CASSLDSAGSGELFF
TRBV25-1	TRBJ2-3	CAGSENYIADTQYF
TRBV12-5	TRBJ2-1	CASEQGPNEQFF
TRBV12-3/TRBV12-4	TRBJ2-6	CASRSDTGANVLTF
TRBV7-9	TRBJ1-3	CASSLGMDRGYF
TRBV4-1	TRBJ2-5	CASSQDSSGGAQETQYF
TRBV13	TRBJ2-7	CASSLSLGGEDYEQYF
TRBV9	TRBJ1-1	CASSLGGDLEAFF
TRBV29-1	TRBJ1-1	CSVPSGGRDTEAFF
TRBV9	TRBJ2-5	CASSSHIQEETQYF
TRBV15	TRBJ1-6	CATRQERDYNSPLHF
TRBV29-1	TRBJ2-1	CSVAPRRGDFINGQFF
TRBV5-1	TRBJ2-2	CASSLRQSNTGELFF
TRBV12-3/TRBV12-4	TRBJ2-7	CASSPRGRVGHEQYF
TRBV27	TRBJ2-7	CASSILLAGGAIYEQYF
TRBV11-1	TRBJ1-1	CASSPGTASWGTEAFF
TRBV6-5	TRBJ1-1	CASSAYQVNTEAFF
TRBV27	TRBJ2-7	CASGASGTGDHEQYF
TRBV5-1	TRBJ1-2	CASSPGRGTGGPGYTF
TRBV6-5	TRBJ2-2	CASSYPDSPGELFF
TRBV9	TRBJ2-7	CASSVAQGNYEQYF
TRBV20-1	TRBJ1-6	CSAREGLQRSPLHF
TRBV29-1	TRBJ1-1	CSVEDPVDSEAFF
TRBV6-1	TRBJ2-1	CASSVIVSVYNEQFF
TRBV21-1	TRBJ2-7	CARNIRDRGHEQYF
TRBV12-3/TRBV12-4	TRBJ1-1	CASSLVMGMTEAFF
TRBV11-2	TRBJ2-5	CASSFGPRAQETQYF
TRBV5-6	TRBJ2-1	CASSLREAYNEQFF
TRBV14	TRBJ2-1	CASSQDKGLSSYNEQFF
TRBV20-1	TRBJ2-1	CSAPPDWGVYNEQFF
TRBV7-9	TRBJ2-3	CASSLAASGIHDTQYF
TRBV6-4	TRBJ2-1	CASSDGQVSYNEQFF
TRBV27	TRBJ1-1	CASRLTGGLTEAFF
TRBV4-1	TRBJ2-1	CASSQVGGPGNEQFF
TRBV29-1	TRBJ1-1	CSVTPRGTEAFF
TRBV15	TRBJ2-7	CATSRDTGTYEQYF
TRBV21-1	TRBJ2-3	CASSSRDRVTDTQYF
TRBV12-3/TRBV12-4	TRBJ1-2	CASSQSTNSNYGYTF
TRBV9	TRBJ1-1	CASSVSGTLANSEAFF
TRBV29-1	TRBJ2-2	CSVEQAGDNTGELFF
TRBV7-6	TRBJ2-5	CASSQGTGTQETQYF
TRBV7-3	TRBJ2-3	CASSLGGSTDAQYF
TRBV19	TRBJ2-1	CASTLGDMGGNEQFF